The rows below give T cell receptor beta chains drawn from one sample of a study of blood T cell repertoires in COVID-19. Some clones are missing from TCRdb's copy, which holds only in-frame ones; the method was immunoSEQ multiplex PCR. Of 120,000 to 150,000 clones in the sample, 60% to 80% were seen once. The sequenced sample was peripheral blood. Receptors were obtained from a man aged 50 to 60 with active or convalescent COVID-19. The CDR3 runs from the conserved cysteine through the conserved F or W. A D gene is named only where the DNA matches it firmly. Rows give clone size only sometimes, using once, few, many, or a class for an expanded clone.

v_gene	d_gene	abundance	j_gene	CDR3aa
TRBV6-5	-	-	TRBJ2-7	CASSYKATGTYEQYF
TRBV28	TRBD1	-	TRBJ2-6	CASSHRGAGANVLTF
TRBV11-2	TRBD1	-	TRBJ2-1	CASSLGQGSVPYNEQFF
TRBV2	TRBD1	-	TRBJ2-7	CASRDRGGSYEQYF
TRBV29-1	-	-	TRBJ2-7	CSVVKYLRDEQYF
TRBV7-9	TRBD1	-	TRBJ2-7	CASSWDRGGHEQYF
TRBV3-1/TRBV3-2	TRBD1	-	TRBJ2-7	CASSQIGQGAAYEQYF
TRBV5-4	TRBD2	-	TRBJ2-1	CASSFSIAGEQFF
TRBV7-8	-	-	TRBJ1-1	CASSPEGLMNTEAFF
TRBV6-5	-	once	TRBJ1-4	CASSLAGRNEKLFF
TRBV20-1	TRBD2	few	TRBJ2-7	CSASRLAGGYEQYF
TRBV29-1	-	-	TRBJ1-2	CSVAASGFVGYTF
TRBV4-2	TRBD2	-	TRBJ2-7	CASSQVQRLAAYEQYF
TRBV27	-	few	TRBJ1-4	CASSSRTVGSATNEKLFF
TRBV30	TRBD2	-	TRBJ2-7	CAWGPGGEQYF
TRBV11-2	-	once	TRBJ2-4	CASSPEGTTINIQYF
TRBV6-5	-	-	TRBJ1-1	CASSSTRDKNTEAFF
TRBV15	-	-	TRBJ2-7	CATSRDRGGRGYEQYF
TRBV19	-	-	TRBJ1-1	CASRTEPGGNTEAFF